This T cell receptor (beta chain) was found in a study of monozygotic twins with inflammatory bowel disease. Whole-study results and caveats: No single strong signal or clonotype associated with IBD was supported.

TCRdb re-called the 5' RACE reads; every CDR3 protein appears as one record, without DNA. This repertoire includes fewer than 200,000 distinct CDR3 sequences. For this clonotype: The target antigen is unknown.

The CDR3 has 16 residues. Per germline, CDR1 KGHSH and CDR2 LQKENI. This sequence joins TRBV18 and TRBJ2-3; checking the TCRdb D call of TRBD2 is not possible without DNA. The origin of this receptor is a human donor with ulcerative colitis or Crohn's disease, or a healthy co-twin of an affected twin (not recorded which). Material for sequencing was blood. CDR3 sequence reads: CASSPGLAGVTDTQYF. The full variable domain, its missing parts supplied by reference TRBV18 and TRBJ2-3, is NAGVMQNPRHLVRRRGQEARLRCSPMKGHSHVYWYRQLPEEGLKFMVYLQKENIIDESGMPKERFSAEFPKEGPSILRIQQVVRGDSAAYFCASSPGLAGVTDTQYFGPGTRLTVL.